In this sample, the clone carrying this TCR beta chain turned up a few times. Its specificity is unknown. Germline CDR1 MDHEN, CDR2 SYDVKM. Deletions cut 8 bases from V and 4 bases from J, with 18 bases between. CDR3 size: 15 residues. These data are taken from a study of shared clonotypes between healthy human individuals. Notes on the study in general: Exclusively blood specimens were collected; tissue repertoires likely differ.

Researchers ran the assay at a deep level. Assay: immunoSEQ multiplex PCR; the TCRdb copy retains only in-frame clones and omits some. The profile covers about 710,000 clones, with 72% appearing a single time and about 1.7% taken by the ten largest. This clonotype was sampled from a woman under 40 in good health. The J gene is TRBJ1-5, the V gene TRBV28; D may be TRBD1 (6 bases). The sequenced sample was memory CD4+ T cells sorted from blood. Subset specified: CD45RA-negative fraction. The CDR3 sequence is CASGRRGYGNQPQHF. CDR3 DNA: TGTGCCAGCGGACGCAGGGGATACGGGAATCAGCCCCAGCATTTT.